This TCR beta chain appears in the sequencing data of a study of T cells in Graves' hyperthyroidism and ophthalmopathy. At least ten counts were recorded for this clonotype. Amplification yielded TCR beta CDR3 regions, with RNA transcripts as the source. Primed by the HTBI set, a first-round RT-PCR was run on the TCR CDR3. TCRdb redid the calling of the multiplex PCR reads with MiXCR, one entry per CDR3 protein. The top ten hold 8.4% of the sample, which has roughly 750,000 distinct CDR3 sequences, 15% to 20% seen once. The receptor was isolated from a man younger than 30 with Graves' hyperthyroidism. Sequenced: blood.

CDR3 region: CASSSSGTVGSPLHF. The CDR3 DNA follows: TGTGCCAGCAGCTCGAGCGGGACAGTAGGTTCACCCCTCCACTTT. The chain couples TRBV7-6 to TRBJ1-6, with 7 bases identical to TRBD1. CDR1 SGHVS and CDR2 FNYEAQ come from the germline V gene. This CDR3 contains 15 residues. V lost 4 bases, J lost 9 bases, and 9 bases stayed unmatched. Looking up the rest from reference TRBV7-6 and TRBJ1-6 gives the full variable domain: GAGVSQSPRYKVTKRGQDVALRCDPISGHVSLYWYRQALGQGPEFLTYFNYEAQQDKSGLPNDRFSAERPEGSISTLTIQRTEQRDSAMYRCASSSSGTVGSPLHFGNGTRLTVT.